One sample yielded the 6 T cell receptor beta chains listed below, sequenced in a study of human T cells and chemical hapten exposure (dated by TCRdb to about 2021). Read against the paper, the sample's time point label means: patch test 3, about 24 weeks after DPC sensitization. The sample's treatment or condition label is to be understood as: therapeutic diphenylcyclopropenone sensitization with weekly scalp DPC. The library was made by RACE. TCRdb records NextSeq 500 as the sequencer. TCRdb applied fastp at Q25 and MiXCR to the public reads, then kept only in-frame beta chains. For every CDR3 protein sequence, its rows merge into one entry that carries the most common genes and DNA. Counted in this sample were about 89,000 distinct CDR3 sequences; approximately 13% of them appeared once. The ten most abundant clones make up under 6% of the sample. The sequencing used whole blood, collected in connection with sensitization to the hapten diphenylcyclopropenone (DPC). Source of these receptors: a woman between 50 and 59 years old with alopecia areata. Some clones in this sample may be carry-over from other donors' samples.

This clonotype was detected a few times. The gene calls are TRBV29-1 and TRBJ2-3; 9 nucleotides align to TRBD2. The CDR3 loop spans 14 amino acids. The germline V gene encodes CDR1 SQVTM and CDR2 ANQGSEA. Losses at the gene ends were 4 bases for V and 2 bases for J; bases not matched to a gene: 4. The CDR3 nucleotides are TGCAGCGTTGGGCTAGCGGGGCTCACAGATACGCAGTATTTT. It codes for CSVGLAGLTDTQYF.

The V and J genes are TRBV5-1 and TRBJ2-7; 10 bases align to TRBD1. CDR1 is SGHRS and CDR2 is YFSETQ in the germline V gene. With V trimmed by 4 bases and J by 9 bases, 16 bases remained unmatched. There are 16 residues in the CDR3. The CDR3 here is CASSPGTGDLFYGQYF. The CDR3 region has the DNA TGCGCCAGCAGCCCGGGGACAGGGGACCTCTTTTATGGGCAGTACTTC.

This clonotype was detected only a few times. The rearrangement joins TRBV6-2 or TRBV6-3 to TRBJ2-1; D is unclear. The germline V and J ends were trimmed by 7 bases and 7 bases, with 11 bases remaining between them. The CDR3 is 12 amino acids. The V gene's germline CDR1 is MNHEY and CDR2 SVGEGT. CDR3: CASNHEKNEQFF. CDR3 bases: TGTGCCAGCAACCATGAAAAGAATGAGCAGTTCTTC.

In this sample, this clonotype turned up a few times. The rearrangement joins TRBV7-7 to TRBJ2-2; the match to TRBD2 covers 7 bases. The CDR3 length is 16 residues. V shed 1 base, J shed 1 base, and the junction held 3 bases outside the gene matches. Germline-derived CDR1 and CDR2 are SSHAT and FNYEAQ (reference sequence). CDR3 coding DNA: TGTGCCAGCAGCTTAGGAGCTAGCGGGAACACCGGGGAGCTGTTTTTT. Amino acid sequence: CASSLGASGNTGELFF.

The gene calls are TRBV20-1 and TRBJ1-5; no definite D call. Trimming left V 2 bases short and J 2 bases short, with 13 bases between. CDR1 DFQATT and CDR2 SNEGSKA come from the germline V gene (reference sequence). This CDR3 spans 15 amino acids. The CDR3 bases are TGCAGTGCTAGATCCCCGAACAGTCGCAATCAGCCCCAGCATTTT. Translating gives CSARSPNSRNQPQHF.

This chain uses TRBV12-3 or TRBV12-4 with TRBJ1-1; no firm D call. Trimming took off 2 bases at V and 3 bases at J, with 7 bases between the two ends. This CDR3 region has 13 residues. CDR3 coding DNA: TGTGCCAGCAGTTTAACGGAGTACACTGAAGCTTTCTTT. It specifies CASSLTEYTEAFF.